The 22 T cell receptor beta chains below come from one sample, sequenced in a study of shared clonotypes between healthy human individuals. The data were produced by immunoSEQ multiplex PCR, yet TCRdb's version contains in-frame clones alone and is incomplete. The sample contains about 92,000 clones, 60% to 70% of which appear only once. The specimen sequenced was memory CD8+ T cells sorted from blood. Subset defined: CD45RO+ cells pooled with CCR7-negative TemRA cells. The receptor source for this set is a man aged 25-45 years in good health.

This clone came up a few times. The chain is built from TRBV25-1 and TRBJ1-3, with D hard to call. Trimming cost V 2 bases and J 0 bases, with 5 bases left between them. Germline V gene lookup returns CDR1 MGHDK and CDR2 SYGVNS. This CDR3 region has 14 residues. The CDR3 region is CASSEPGSGNTIYF. Here the CDR3 DNA reads TGTGCCAGCAGTGAACCCGGCTCTGGAAACACCATATATTTT.

The chain uses TRBV9 and TRBJ2-1, with D perhaps matching TRBD1 (5 bases). The CDR3 consists of 15 residues. V was trimmed by 4 bases and J by 6 bases, leaving 17 bases between them. Germline V gives CDR1 SGDLS, CDR2 YYNGEE. CDR3 bases: TGTGCCAGCAGCCCTTCTTCCCAGGGTTCCAATGAGCAGTTCTTC. It is translated as CASSPSSQGSNEQFF.

This chain joins TRBV7-2 and TRBJ2-7, with a tentative D call TRBD1 (5 bases). The CDR3 totals 14 residues. The V end was cut by 5 bases, the J end by 3 bases, with 14 bases between. Germline V gene data show CDR1 as SGHTA and CDR2 as FQGNSA. DNA of the CDR3: TGTGCCAGCAGCCGGTCGACAGAGTACTACGAGCAGTACTTC. Translation gives CASSRSTEYYEQYF.

Regarding this clone: Other DNA sequences in the sample encode the same CDR3. The V gene is TRBV2, the J gene TRBJ2-7; perhaps TRBD1 as D (6 bases). CDR1 is SNHLY and CDR2 is FYNNEI in the germline V gene. The CDR3 contains 14 residues. The V end was cut by 5 bases, the J end by 3 bases, with 14 bases between. CDR3 in amino acids: CASSFLTGNYEQYF. CDR3 bases: TGTGCCAGCAGTTTTCTGACAGGAAACTACGAGCAGTACTTC.

At least ten counts were recorded for this clone. V gene TRBV7-9 combines with J gene TRBJ1-1, with unresolved D. This CDR3 has 10 amino acids. The germline V and J ends were trimmed by 3 bases and 10 bases, with 6 bases remaining between them. Germline V gene sequence: CDR1 SEHNR, CDR2 FQNEAQ (reference sequence). CDR3 loop: CASSLGRAFF. CDR3 nucleotides: TGTGCCAGCAGCTTGGGGAGAGCTTTCTTT. Full variable domain (missing parts from reference TRBV7-9 and TRBJ1-1): DTGVSQNPRHKITKRGQNVTFRCDPISEHNRLYWYRQTLGQGPEFLTYFQNEAQLEKSRLLSDRFSAERPKGSFSTLEIQRTEQGDSAMYLCASSLGRAFFGQGTRLTVV.

This chain joins TRBV29-1 and TRBJ2-1, with 16 bases lining up with TRBD2. V lost 6 bases, J lost 6 bases, and 11 bases stayed unmatched. Germline assignment: CDR1 SQVTM and CDR2 ANQGSEA. CDR3 length: 17 amino acids. CDR3 protein: CSVAAPGLAGGGNEQFF. CDR3 in DNA: TGCAGCGTCGCAGCCCCGGGACTAGCGGGAGGGGGCAATGAGCAGTTCTTC.

As regards this clone: Germline is not matched at one junction end, which may reflect a read error. V gene TRBV10-3 combines with J gene TRBJ2-3; 10 bases agree with TRBD1. The germline gives CDR1 ENHRY, CDR2 SYGVKD. The CDR3 runs 16 residues. This CDR3 reads CAISPGQGVDTDMQYF. The DNA of the CDR3 is TGTGCCATCAGCCCCGGACAGGGGGTGGACACAGATATGCAGTATTTT.

The rearrangement uses TRBV5-1 and TRBJ2-2; 7 nucleotides agree with TRBD1. The V segment lost 3 bases and the J segment 3 bases; nucleotides outside the gene matches: 2. Germline V lookup: CDR1 SGHRS, CDR2 YFSETQ. This CDR3 is built from 14 residues. CDR3 loop: CASSSGTDTGELFF. Here the CDR3 DNA reads TGCGCCAGCAGCTCCGGGACAGACACCGGGGAGCTGTTTTTT.

Details on this clone: One end of the junction does not line up with germline, which may come from a read error. The V gene is TRBV7-3, the J gene TRBJ2-1; maybe TRBD1 (6 bases). The germline V gene has CDR1 SGHTA and CDR2 FQGTGA. The CDR3 is 10 amino acids. CDR3 residues: CASSLLRGLF. The CDR3 region has the DNA TGTGCCAGCAGCCTGCTCAGGGGCCTCTTC.

The CDR3: CASSLGDEQYF. In nucleotides, the CDR3 is TGCGCCAGCAGCTTGGGCGACGAGCAGTACTTC. The chain has TRBV5-1 and TRBJ2-7; D is ambiguous. Deletions cut 0 bases from V and 5 bases from J, with 3 bases between. Germline V gene lookup returns CDR1 SGHRS and CDR2 YFSETQ. The CDR3 is made up of 11 amino acids.

The V gene is TRBV5-6, the J gene TRBJ1-2; D remains unclear. The CDR3 totals 15 residues. Per germline, CDR1 SGHDT and CDR2 YYEEEE. Trimming stripped 3 bases from V and 8 bases from J, with 20 bases between. For the CDR3, the DNA is TGTGCCAGCAGCTCGACCCCGACGGCCAGAGGGGGCTACACCTTC. Encoded protein: CASSSTPTARGGYTF.

This clone was detected only a few times. The genes are TRBV19 and TRBJ2-2; 8 nucleotides agree with TRBD1. J was trimmed by 1 base and V by 7 bases; bases with no gene match: 5. Looked up from germline, CDR1 is LNHDA and CDR2 is SQIVND (reference sequence). The length of the CDR3 is 15 residues. The CDR3 spells CASIRTGRNTGELFF. The DNA for the CDR3 is TGTGCCAGTATCCGGACAGGGCGGAACACCGGGGAGCTGTTTTTT.

This chain joins TRBV11-1 and TRBJ2-1; D gene uncertain. V lost 5 bases and J 7 bases, leaving 15 bases between the germline ends. Germline-derived CDR1 and CDR2 are SGHAT and FQDESV (reference sequence). The CDR3 covers 14 residues. CDR3 DNA: TGTGCCAGCAGCACCCCGGTCCTTTATAATGAGCAGTTCTTC. Its protein is CASSTPVLYNEQFF.

The J gene is TRBJ2-5, the V gene TRBV5-4; no clear D. Germline V gene lookup returns CDR1 SGHNT and CDR2 YYREEE (reference sequence). CDR3 length: 15 amino acids. Trimming took 0 bases from V and 1 from J, leaving 10 bases between them. CDR3 bases: TGTGCCAGCAGCTTGGAAAGGGTAGCCCAAGAGACCCAGTACTTC. It codes for CASSLERVAQETQYF.

The rearrangement uses TRBV19 and TRBJ2-1; D not certain. The V end lost 5 bases, the J end lost 0 bases, and 11 bases lay between the germline ends. The CDR3 has 15 amino acids. Germline V gene data show CDR1 as LNHDA and CDR2 as SQIVND (reference sequence). CDR3 bases: TGTGCCAGTAGTCTGGGGAAGCGCTCCTACAATGAGCAGTTCTTC. Protein sequence: CASSLGKRSYNEQFF.

This clone was seen only a few times. The genes are TRBV5-6 and TRBJ2-5, with 7 bases aligning to TRBD1. The CDR3 has 13 amino acids. CDR1 and CDR2 (germline): SGHDT, YYEEEE. J gave up 3 bases and V 3 bases, and 2 bases lay outside the gene matches. As DNA, the CDR3 is TGTGCCAGCAGCTGGGACAGCGAAGAGACCCAGTACTTC. Translating it yields CASSWDSEETQYF.

CDR3 sequence (DNA): TGTGCCAGCAGTGAGACAGGGGGGCCCCATGAGCAGTTCTTC. As protein: CASSETGGPHEQFF. The chain employs TRBV6-4 and TRBJ2-1, with 9 bases fitting TRBD1. The V gene's germline CDR1 is MRHNA and CDR2 SNTAGT. The CDR3 has 14 residues. Losses at the gene ends were 3 bases for V and 8 bases for J; bases not matched to a gene: 5.

V and J are TRBV29-1 and TRBJ1-1, with TRBD1 as a possible D gene (5 bases). With 5 bases removed from V and 8 bases from J, the gap between germline ends came to 15 bases. Germline lookup yields CDR1 SQVTM and CDR2 ANQGSEA. CDR3 length equals 12 residues. The CDR3 sequence: CSVTRSGLEAFF. The CDR3 DNA sequence: TGCAGCGTTACCCGGTCAGGGCTAGAAGCTTTCTTT.

This clone has only a few counts. Because the CDR3's place on the DNA is in doubt, the DNA is left out and the CDR3 is given as listed by TCRdb. V gene TRBV6-1 combines with J gene TRBJ2-1; the D segment call TRBD2 is taken from the table without a DNA check. In germline, CDR1 is MNHNS, CDR2 SASEGT. The CDR3 has 17 amino acids, counting both end residues. The CDR3 here is CASSEALRFGRETEQFF.

The J gene is TRBJ2-2, the V gene TRBV18; D uncertain. This CDR3 contains 16 residues. V lost 6 bases and J lost 6, with 20 bases in between. CDR1 and CDR2 (germline): KGHSH, LQKENI. The CDR3 bases are TGTGCCAGCTCGGTCGACCGGGTCCCTTGGGCCGGGGAGCTGTTTTTT. Translated: CASSVDRVPWAGELFF.

By share, this clone counts as medium-sized. The identical CDR3 is also encoded by other nucleotide sequences in the sample. The V and J genes are TRBV28 and TRBJ2-7; D ambiguous. The V end lost 9 bases, the J end lost 3 bases, and 15 bases lay between the germline ends. The CDR3 runs to 13 residues. Per germline, CDR1 MDHEN and CDR2 SYDVKM. The CDR3 region is CASVQGADYEQYF. CDR3 bases: TGTGCCAGTGTCCAAGGTGCGGACTACGAGCAGTACTTC.

The V gene is TRBV27, the J gene TRBJ1-1; 8 nucleotides align to TRBD1. Germline CDR1 reads MNHEY; CDR2 reads SMNVEV (reference sequence). The CDR3 is 15 amino acids. V was pared by 8 bases and J by 0 bases, with 8 bases of the junction left unmatched. The CDR3 is CASVVRTGLNTEAFF. Here the CDR3 DNA reads TGTGCCAGCGTTGTAAGGACAGGGCTGAACACTGAAGCTTTCTTT.